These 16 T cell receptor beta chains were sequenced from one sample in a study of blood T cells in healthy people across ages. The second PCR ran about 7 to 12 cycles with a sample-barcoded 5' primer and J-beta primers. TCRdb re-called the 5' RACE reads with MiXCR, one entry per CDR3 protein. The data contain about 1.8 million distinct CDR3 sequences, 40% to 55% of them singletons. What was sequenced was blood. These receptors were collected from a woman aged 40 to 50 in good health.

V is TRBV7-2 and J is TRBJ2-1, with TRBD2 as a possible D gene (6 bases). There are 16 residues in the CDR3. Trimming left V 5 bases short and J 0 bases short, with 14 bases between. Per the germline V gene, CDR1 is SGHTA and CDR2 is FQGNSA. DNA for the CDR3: TGTGCCAGCAGCCGAGGGACTTGGAGCTCCTACAATGAGCAGTTCTTC. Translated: CASSRGTWSSYNEQFF.

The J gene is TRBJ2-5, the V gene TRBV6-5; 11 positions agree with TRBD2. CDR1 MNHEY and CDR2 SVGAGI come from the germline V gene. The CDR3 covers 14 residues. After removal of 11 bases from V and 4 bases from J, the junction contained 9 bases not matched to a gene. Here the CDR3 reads CASGLAGGRETQYF. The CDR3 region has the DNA TGTGCCTCGGGGCTAGCGGGGGGACGAGAGACCCAGTACTTC.

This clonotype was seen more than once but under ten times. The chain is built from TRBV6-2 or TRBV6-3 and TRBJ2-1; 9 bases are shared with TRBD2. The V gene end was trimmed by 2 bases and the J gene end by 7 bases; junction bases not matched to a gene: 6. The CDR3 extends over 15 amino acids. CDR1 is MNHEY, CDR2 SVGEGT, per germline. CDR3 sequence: CASSYRGGARNEQFF. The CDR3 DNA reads TGTGCCAGCAGTTACCGCGGGGGGGCCAGGAATGAGCAGTTCTTC.

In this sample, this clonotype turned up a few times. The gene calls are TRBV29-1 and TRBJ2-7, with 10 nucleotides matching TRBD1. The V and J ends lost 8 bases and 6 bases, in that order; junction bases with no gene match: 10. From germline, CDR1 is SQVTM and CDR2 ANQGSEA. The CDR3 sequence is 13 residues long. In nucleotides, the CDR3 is TGCAGCAACGGACAGGGGGAGTCAGGCGAGCAGTACTTC. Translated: CSNGQGESGEQYF.

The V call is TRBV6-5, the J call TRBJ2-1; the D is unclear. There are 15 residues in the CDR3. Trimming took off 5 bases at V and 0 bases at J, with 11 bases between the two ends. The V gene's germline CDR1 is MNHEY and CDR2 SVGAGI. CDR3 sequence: CASSTAPYSYNEQFF. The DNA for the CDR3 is TGTGCCAGCAGTACAGCCCCGTACTCCTACAATGAGCAGTTCTTC.

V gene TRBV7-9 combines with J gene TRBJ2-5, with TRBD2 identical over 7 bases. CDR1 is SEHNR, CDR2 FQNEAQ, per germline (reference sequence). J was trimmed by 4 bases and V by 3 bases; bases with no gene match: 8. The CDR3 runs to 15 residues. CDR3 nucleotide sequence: TGTGCCAGCAGCTTCGGGGCGGGGGAAGGAGAGACCCAGTACTTC. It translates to CASSFGAGEGETQYF.

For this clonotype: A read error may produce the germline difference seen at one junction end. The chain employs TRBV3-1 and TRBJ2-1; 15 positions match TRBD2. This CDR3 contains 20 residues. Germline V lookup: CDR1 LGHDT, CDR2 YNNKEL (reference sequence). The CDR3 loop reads CASSQVDGTSGGSSYNELYF. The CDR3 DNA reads TGTGCCAGCAGCCAAGTTGACGGGACTAGCGGGGGGAGCTCCTACAATGAGCTGTACTTC.

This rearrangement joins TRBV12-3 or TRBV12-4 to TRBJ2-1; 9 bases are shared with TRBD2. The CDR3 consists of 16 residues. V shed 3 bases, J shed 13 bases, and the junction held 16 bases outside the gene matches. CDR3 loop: CASSLSSGARGETQFF. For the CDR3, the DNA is TGTGCCAGCAGTTTGTCTAGCGGGGCGAGGGGAGAGACCCAGTTCTTC.

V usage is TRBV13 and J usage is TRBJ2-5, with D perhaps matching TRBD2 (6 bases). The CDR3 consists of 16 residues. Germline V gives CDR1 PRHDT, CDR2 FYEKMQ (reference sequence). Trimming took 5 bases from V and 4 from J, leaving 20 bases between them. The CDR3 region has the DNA TGTGCCAGCAGCGAAGTCCTTAGCGGCGGCCGAGAGACCCAGTACTTC. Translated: CASSEVLSGGRETQYF.

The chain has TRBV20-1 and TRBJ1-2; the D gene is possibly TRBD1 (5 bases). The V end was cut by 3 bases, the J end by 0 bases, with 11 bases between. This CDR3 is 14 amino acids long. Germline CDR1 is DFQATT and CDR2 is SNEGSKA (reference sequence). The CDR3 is CSARGGVTNYGYTF. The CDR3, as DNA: TGCAGTGCTAGGGGGGGGGTTACTAACTATGGCTACACCTTC.

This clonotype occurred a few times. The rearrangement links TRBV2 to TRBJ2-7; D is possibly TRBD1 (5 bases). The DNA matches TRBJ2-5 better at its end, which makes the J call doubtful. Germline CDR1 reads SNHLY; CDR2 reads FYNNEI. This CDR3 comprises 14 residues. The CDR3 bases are TGTGCCAGCAGTGAAAGGGGTCAGGATGAGACCCAGTACTTC. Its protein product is CASSERGQDETQYF.

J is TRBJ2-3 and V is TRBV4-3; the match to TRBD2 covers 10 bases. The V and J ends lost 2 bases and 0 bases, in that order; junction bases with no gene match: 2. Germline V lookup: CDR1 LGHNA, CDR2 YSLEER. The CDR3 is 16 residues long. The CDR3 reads CASSQTSGMSTDTQYF. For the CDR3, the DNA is TGCGCCAGCAGCCAAACTAGCGGGATGAGCACAGATACGCAGTATTTT.

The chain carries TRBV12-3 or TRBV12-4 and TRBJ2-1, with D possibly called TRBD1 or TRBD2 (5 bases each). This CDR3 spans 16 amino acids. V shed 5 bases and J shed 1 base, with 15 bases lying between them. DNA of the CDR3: TGTGCCAGCAGTACCTCGGGACCCAAGTCCTACAATGAGCAGTTCTTC. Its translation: CASSTSGPKSYNEQFF.

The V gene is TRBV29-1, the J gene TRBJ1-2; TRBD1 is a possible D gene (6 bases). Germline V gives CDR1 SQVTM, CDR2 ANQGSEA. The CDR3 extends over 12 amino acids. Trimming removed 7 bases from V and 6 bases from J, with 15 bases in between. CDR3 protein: CSDNRVWDGYTF. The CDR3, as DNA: TGCAGCGATAACAGGGTTTGGGATGGCTACACCTTC.

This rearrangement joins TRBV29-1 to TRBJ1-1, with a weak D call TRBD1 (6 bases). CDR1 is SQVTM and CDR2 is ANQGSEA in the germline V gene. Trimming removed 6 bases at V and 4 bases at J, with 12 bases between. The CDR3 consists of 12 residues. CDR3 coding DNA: TGCAGCGTACAGGGTACGACCACTGAAGCTTTCTTT. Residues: CSVQGTTTEAFF.

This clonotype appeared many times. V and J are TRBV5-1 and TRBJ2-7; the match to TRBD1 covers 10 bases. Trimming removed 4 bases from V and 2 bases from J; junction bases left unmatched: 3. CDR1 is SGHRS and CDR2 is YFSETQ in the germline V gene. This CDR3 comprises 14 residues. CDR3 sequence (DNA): TGCGCCAGCAGCGGTGGACAGGGGGCCTACGAGCAGTACTTC. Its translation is CASSGGQGAYEQYF.